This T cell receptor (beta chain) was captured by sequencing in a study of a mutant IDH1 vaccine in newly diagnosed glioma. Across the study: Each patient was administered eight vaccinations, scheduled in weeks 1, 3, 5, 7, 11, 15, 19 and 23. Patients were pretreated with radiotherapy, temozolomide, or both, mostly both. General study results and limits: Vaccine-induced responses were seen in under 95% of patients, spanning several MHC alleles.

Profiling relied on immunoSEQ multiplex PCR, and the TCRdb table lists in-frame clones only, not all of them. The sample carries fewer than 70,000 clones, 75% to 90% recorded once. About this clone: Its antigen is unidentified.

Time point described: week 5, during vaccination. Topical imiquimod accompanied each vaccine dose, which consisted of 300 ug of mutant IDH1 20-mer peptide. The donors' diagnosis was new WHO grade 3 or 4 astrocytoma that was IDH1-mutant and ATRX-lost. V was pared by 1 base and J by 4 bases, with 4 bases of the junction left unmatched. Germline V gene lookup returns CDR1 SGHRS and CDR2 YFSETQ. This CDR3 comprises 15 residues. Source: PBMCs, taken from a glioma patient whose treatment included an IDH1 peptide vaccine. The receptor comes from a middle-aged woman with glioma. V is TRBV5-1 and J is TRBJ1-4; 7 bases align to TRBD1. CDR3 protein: CASSLTGANNEKLFF. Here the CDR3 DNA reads TGCGCCAGCAGCTTGACAGGGGCCAATAATGAAAAACTGTTTTTT.